Listed below are T cell receptor beta chains from one sample, sequenced in a study of cytomegalovirus exposure and HLA in healthy donors. Sequenced by immunoSEQ multiplex PCR; TCRdb stores in-frame clones only, minus some. The sample includes 150,000 to 180,000 clones, 70% to 80% of them seen just once. The specimen was PBMCs. Receptors originate from a man younger than 40 in good health and CMV-seropositive. CDR3s include the opening cysteine and the closing phenylalanine or tryptophan. The order of the fields is D gene, J gene, V gene, clone size, CDR3 protein, CDR3 DNA. The D gene is left open where the match is weak. Clone size, where shown, is once, few, many, or a class for clones that have expanded.

d_gene: .; j_gene: TRBJ2-5; v_gene: TRBV9; abundance: once; CDR3aa: CASSGSAGGETQYF; CDR3nt: TGTGCCAGCAGCGGCTCGGCGGGCGGGGAGACCCAGTACTTC
d_gene: .; j_gene: TRBJ1-1; v_gene: TRBV19; abundance: .; CDR3aa: CASSFSLTEAFF; CDR3nt: TGTGCCAGTAGTTTTAGTTTGACTGAAGCTTTCTTT
d_gene: .; j_gene: TRBJ2-1; v_gene: TRBV28; abundance: few; CDR3aa: CASSARAGSTWDEQFF; CDR3nt: TGTGCCAGCAGTGCTCGCGCGGGATCTACCTGGGATGAGCAGTTCTTC
d_gene: .; j_gene: TRBJ2-6; v_gene: TRBV5-1; abundance: .; CDR3aa: CASSLSMRQIYSGANVLTF; CDR3nt: TGCGCCAGCAGCTTAAGTATGCGACAGATCTACTCTGGGGCCAACGTCCTGACTTTC
d_gene: TRBD1; j_gene: TRBJ2-3; v_gene: TRBV5-1; abundance: .; CDR3aa: CASSLRQGAVDTQYF; CDR3nt: TGCGCCAGCAGCTTGCGACAGGGGGCGGTGGATACGCAGTATTTT
d_gene: TRBD2; j_gene: TRBJ2-5; v_gene: TRBV28; abundance: .; CDR3aa: CASSAPGGGGETQYF; CDR3nt: TGTGCCAGCAGTGCACCCGGGGGGGGCGGGGAGACCCAGTACTTC
d_gene: .; j_gene: TRBJ2-1; v_gene: TRBV4-2; abundance: .; CDR3aa: CASSQSSAPSSYNEQFF; CDR3nt: TGTGCCAGCAGCCAATCTTCTGCCCCCAGCTCCTACAATGAGCAGTTCTTC
d_gene: .; j_gene: TRBJ2-6; v_gene: TRBV27; abundance: .; CDR3aa: CASSSPSATGANVLTF; CDR3nt: TGTGCCAGCAGCTCACCATCCGCGACTGGGGCCAACGTCCTGACTTTC
d_gene: TRBD1; j_gene: TRBJ1-2; v_gene: TRBV27; abundance: .; CDR3aa: CASSLRQGRGYTF; CDR3nt: TGTGCCAGCAGTTTACGACAGGGAAGAGGCTACACCTTC
d_gene: .; j_gene: TRBJ1-6; v_gene: TRBV5-6; abundance: once; CDR3aa: CASSLRTAPYNSPLHF; CDR3nt: TGTGCCAGCAGCCTGCGGACAGCGCCCTATAATTCACCCCTCCACTTT
d_gene: .; j_gene: TRBJ1-2; v_gene: TRBV5-5; abundance: once; CDR3aa: CASSPMNRAAGYTF; CDR3nt: TGTGCCAGCAGCCCGATGAACAGGGCCGCTGGCTACACCTTC
d_gene: .; j_gene: TRBJ1-1; v_gene: TRBV13; abundance: .; CDR3aa: CASSFRTENTEAFF; CDR3nt: TGTGCCAGCAGCTTTAGGACAGAGAACACTGAAGCTTTCTTT
d_gene: TRBD1; j_gene: TRBJ2-7; v_gene: TRBV5-1; abundance: once; CDR3aa: CASSKGTGPYEQYF; CDR3nt: TGCGCCAGCAGCAAAGGGACAGGGCCCTACGAGCAGTACTTC
d_gene: TRBD1; j_gene: TRBJ2-5; v_gene: TRBV29-1; abundance: .; CDR3aa: CSVVGTGGSGETQYF; CDR3nt: TGCAGCGTCGTGGGTACAGGGGGTAGTGGAGAGACCCAGTACTTC
d_gene: .; j_gene: TRBJ1-1; v_gene: TRBV6-1; abundance: .; CDR3aa: CASSVYRDRGTEAFF; CDR3nt: TGTGCCAGCAGTGTATACAGGGATAGGGGCACTGAAGCTTTCTTT
d_gene: TRBD2; j_gene: TRBJ2-7; v_gene: TRBV2; abundance: few; CDR3aa: CASSEPSEGTSGGGYEQYF; CDR3nt: TGTGCCAGCAGTGAACCCTCAGAAGGGACTAGCGGGGGGGGCTACGAGCAGTACTTC
d_gene: TRBD2; j_gene: TRBJ2-3; v_gene: TRBV7-9; abundance: .; CDR3aa: CASSVGTSPTDTQYF; CDR3nt: TGTGCCAGCAGCGTCGGGACTAGCCCCACAGATACGCAGTATTTT
d_gene: TRBD1; j_gene: TRBJ1-2; v_gene: TRBV5-1; abundance: .; CDR3aa: CASSSRGGQPNYGYTF; CDR3nt: TGCGCCAGCAGCAGTCGGGGGGGACAGCCTAACTATGGCTACACCTTC
d_gene: TRBD2; j_gene: TRBJ2-2; v_gene: TRBV9; abundance: .; CDR3aa: CASAARTSVTGELFF; CDR3nt: TGTGCCAGCGCTGCTAGGACTAGCGTGACCGGGGAGCTGTTTTTT
d_gene: .; j_gene: TRBJ2-7; v_gene: TRBV5-4; abundance: .; CDR3aa: CASSTTPEQYF; CDR3nt: TGTGCCAGCAGCACAACCCCCGAGCAGTACTTC
d_gene: .; j_gene: TRBJ1-5; v_gene: TRBV28; abundance: .; CDR3aa: CASSLGSQPQHF; CDR3nt: TGTGCCAGCAGTTTAGGGAGTCAGCCCCAGCATTTT
d_gene: .; j_gene: TRBJ1-4; v_gene: TRBV28; abundance: .; CDR3aa: CARISGTVLGPERSNEKLFF; CDR3nt: TGTGCCAGAATCTCAGGTACCGTTCTTGGGCCAGAGAGAAGTAATGAAAAACTGTTTTTT
d_gene: TRBD1; j_gene: TRBJ2-7; v_gene: TRBV28; abundance: .; CDR3aa: CASSSGTGVYEQYF; CDR3nt: TGTGCCAGCAGTTCCGGGACAGGTGTCTACGAGCAGTACTTC
d_gene: TRBD1; j_gene: TRBJ1-4; v_gene: TRBV9; abundance: .; CDR3aa: CASSENRGLGKLFF; CDR3nt: TGTGCCAGCAGCGAAAACAGGGGGCTAGGAAAACTGTTTTTT
d_gene: .; j_gene: TRBJ2-3; v_gene: TRBV28; abundance: .; CDR3aa: CASSTGQNTDTQYF; CDR3nt: TGTGCCAGCAGTACCGGACAGAACACAGATACGCAGTATTTT
d_gene: TRBD2; j_gene: TRBJ2-7; v_gene: TRBV7-2; abundance: .; CDR3aa: CASSLAGGRALYEQYF; CDR3nt: TGTGCCAGCAGCTTAGCGGGCGGGAGGGCCTTATACGAGCAGTACTTC
d_gene: .; j_gene: TRBJ1-2; v_gene: TRBV28; abundance: .; CDR3aa: CASKRQGQTYGYTF; CDR3nt: TGTGCCAGCAAACGGCAGGGGCAAACCTATGGCTACACCTTC
d_gene: .; j_gene: TRBJ2-3; v_gene: TRBV5-5; abundance: .; CDR3aa: CASSLGRHNQGDTQYF; CDR3nt: TGTGCCAGCAGCTTGGGGCGTCACAACCAGGGAGATACGCAGTATTTT
d_gene: TRBD2; j_gene: TRBJ2-1; v_gene: TRBV27; abundance: .; CDR3aa: CASSTLSGSKDEQFF; CDR3nt: TGTGCCAGCAGTACACTTAGCGGGAGTAAAGATGAGCAGTTCTTC
d_gene: TRBD2; j_gene: TRBJ2-2; v_gene: TRBV30; abundance: .; CDR3aa: CAWSARGWGLANTGELFF; CDR3nt: TGTGCCTGGAGTGCCCGAGGGTGGGGACTAGCGAACACCGGGGAGCTGTTTTTT
d_gene: TRBD1; j_gene: TRBJ1-2; v_gene: TRBV15; abundance: .; CDR3aa: CATSRMTGNYGYTF; CDR3nt: TGTGCCACCAGCAGAATGACAGGGAACTATGGCTACACCTTC
d_gene: .; j_gene: TRBJ1-1; v_gene: TRBV4-2; abundance: .; CDR3aa: CAGSMWRETEAFF; CDR3nt: TGTGCCGGATCGATGTGGAGGGAAACTGAAGCTTTCTTT
d_gene: .; j_gene: TRBJ2-7; v_gene: TRBV5-1; abundance: .; CDR3aa: CASSLGEGWEQYF; CDR3nt: TGCGCCAGCAGCTTGGGCGAGGGCTGGGAGCAGTACTTC
d_gene: .; j_gene: TRBJ2-3; v_gene: TRBV4-1; abundance: .; CDR3aa: CASSQGRGSTDTQYF; CDR3nt: TGCGCCAGCAGCCAAGGGAGGGGAAGCACAGATACGCAGTATTTT
d_gene: .; j_gene: TRBJ1-1; v_gene: TRBV29-1; abundance: .; CDR3aa: CSVEEGQTEAFF; CDR3nt: TGCAGCGTTGAAGAGGGGCAAACTGAAGCTTTCTTT
d_gene: TRBD1; j_gene: TRBJ2-6; v_gene: TRBV4-1; abundance: .; CDR3aa: CASSLGQGSGANVLTF; CDR3nt: TGCGCCAGCAGCCTCGGACAGGGCTCTGGGGCCAACGTCCTGACTTTC
d_gene: .; j_gene: TRBJ2-7; v_gene: TRBV5-6; abundance: .; CDR3aa: CASSRGGTGVSYEQYF; CDR3nt: TGTGCCAGCAGCAGGGGGGGGACCGGGGTTTCCTACGAGCAGTACTTC
d_gene: TRBD1; j_gene: TRBJ2-7; v_gene: TRBV28; abundance: .; CDR3aa: CASSLPLDRGSPESYEQYF; CDR3nt: TGTGCCAGCAGTCTTCCCTTGGACAGGGGTTCCCCCGAATCCTACGAGCAGTACTTC
d_gene: TRBD1; j_gene: TRBJ1-2; v_gene: TRBV7-9; abundance: few; CDR3aa: CASSLDRGHTGYTF; CDR3nt: TGTGCCAGCAGCTTGGACAGGGGGCATACTGGCTACACCTTC
d_gene: TRBD1; j_gene: TRBJ2-3; v_gene: TRBV18; abundance: .; CDR3aa: CASSPRTGEPDTQYF; CDR3nt: TGTGCCAGCTCTCCCAGAACAGGGGAACCAGATACGCAGTATTTT
d_gene: .; j_gene: TRBJ2-2; v_gene: TRBV7-3; abundance: .; CDR3aa: CASSLTRGRELFF; CDR3nt: TGTGCCAGCAGCTTAACGCGGGGCAGGGAGCTGTTTTTT
d_gene: .; j_gene: TRBJ2-7; v_gene: TRBV11-2; abundance: .; CDR3aa: CASSLGYEGALETYEQYF; CDR3nt: TGTGCCAGCAGCTTAGGTTACGAAGGAGCCCTAGAGACCTACGAGCAGTACTTC
d_gene: .; j_gene: TRBJ1-2; v_gene: TRBV21-1; abundance: .; CDR3aa: CASSTRRKDRAYYGYTF; CDR3nt: TGTGCCAGCAGCACGCGGAGAAAGGACAGGGCATACTATGGCTACACCTTC
d_gene: .; j_gene: TRBJ2-7; v_gene: TRBV4-2; abundance: .; CDR3aa: CASSRGISRGGTAYEQYF; CDR3nt: TGTGCCAGCAGCCGCGGAATTTCGCGCGGCGGCACCGCCTACGAGCAGTACTTC
d_gene: .; j_gene: TRBJ1-1; v_gene: TRBV7-3; abundance: .; CDR3aa: CASSFSQNTEAFF; CDR3nt: TGTGCCAGCAGCTTTAGTCAGAACACTGAAGCTTTCTTT
d_gene: .; j_gene: TRBJ1-4; v_gene: TRBV6-5; abundance: once; CDR3aa: CASRPGFLNEKLFF; CDR3nt: TGTGCCAGCAGACCAGGGTTCCTCAATGAAAAACTGTTTTTT
d_gene: .; j_gene: TRBJ2-1; v_gene: TRBV7-8; abundance: once; CDR3aa: CASSLVGPSSYNEQFF; CDR3nt: TGTGCCAGCAGCTTGGTGGGCCCGAGCTCCTACAATGAGCAGTTCTTC
d_gene: .; j_gene: TRBJ1-1; v_gene: TRBV5-1; abundance: .; CDR3aa: CASSHRTVGSEAFF; CDR3nt: TGCGCCAGCAGCCACCGGACAGTCGGTTCTGAAGCTTTCTTT
d_gene: .; j_gene: TRBJ1-2; v_gene: TRBV27; abundance: once; CDR3aa: CASSLRESYGYTF; CDR3nt: TGTGCCAGCAGTTTACGTGAGAGCTATGGCTACACCTTC
d_gene: TRBD2; j_gene: TRBJ2-5; v_gene: TRBV5-1; abundance: once; CDR3aa: CASSSGTIRETQYF; CDR3nt: TGCGCCAGCAGCTCCGGGACTATTCGTGAGACCCAGTACTTC
d_gene: TRBD2; j_gene: TRBJ2-7; v_gene: TRBV11-2; abundance: .; CDR3aa: CASSPRIAGASYEQYF; CDR3nt: TGTGCCAGCAGCCCCCGTATAGCGGGAGCCTCCTACGAGCAGTACTTC
d_gene: .; j_gene: TRBJ2-7; v_gene: TRBV28; abundance: .; CDR3aa: CASSSPSSYEQYF; CDR3nt: TGTGCCAGCAGTTCACCGAGCTCCTACGAGCAGTACTTC
d_gene: .; j_gene: TRBJ1-6; v_gene: TRBV2; abundance: .; CDR3aa: CASREYSYNSPLHF; CDR3nt: TGTGCCAGCAGAGAATACTCCTATAATTCACCCCTCCACTTT
d_gene: .; j_gene: TRBJ2-7; v_gene: TRBV15; abundance: .; CDR3aa: CATSRGTTSYEQYF; CDR3nt: TGTGCCACCAGCAGGGGTACTACTTCCTACGAGCAGTACTTC
d_gene: .; j_gene: TRBJ1-6; v_gene: TRBV30; abundance: .; CDR3aa: CAWRLGGVNSPLHF; CDR3nt: TGTGCCTGGAGGCTGGGGGGTGTAAATTCACCCCTCCACTTT